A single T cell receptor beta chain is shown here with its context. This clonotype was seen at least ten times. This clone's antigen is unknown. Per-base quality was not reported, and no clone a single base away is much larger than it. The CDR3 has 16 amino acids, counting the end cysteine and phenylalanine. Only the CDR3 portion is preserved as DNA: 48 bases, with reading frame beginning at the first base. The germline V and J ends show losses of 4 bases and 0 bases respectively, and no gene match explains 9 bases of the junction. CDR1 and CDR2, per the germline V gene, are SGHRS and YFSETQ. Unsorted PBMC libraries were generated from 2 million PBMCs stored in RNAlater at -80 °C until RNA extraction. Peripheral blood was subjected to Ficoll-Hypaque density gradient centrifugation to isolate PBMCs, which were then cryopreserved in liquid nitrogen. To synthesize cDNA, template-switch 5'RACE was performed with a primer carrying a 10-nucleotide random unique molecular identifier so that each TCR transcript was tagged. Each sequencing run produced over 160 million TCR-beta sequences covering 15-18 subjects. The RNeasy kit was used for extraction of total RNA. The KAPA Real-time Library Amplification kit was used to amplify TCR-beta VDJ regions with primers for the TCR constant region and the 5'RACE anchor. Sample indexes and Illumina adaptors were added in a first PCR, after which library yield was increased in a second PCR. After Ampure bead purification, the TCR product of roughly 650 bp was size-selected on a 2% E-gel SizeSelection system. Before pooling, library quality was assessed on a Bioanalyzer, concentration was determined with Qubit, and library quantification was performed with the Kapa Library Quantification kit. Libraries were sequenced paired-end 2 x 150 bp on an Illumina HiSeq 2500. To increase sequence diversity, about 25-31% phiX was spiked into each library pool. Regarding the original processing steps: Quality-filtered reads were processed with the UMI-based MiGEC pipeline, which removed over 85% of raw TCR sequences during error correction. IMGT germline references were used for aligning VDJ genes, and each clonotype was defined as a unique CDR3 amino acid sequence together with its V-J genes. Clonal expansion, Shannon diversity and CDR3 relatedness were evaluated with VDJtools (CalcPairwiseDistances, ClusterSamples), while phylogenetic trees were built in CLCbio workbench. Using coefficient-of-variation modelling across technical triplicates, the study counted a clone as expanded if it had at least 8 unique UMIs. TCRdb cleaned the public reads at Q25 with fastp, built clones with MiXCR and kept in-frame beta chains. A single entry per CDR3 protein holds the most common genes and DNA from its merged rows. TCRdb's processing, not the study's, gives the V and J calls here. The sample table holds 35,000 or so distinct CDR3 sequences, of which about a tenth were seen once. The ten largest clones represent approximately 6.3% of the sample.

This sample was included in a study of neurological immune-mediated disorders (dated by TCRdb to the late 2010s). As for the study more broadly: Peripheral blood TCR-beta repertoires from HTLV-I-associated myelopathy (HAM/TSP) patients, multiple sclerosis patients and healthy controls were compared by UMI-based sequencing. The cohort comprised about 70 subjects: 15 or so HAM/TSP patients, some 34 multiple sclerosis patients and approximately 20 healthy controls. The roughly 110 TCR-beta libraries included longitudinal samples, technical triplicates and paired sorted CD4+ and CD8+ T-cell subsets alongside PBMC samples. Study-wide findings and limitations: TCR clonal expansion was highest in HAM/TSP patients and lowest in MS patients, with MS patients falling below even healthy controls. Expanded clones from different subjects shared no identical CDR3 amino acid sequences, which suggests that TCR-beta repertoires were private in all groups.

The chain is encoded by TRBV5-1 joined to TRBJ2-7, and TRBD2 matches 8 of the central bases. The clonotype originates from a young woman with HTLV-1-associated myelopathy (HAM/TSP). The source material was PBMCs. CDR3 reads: CASSILPSGGSYEQYF. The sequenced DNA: TGCGCCAGCAGCATACTCCCGAGCGGGGGCTCCTACGAGCAGTACTTC. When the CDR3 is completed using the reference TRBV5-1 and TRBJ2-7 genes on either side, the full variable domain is KAGVTQTPRYLIKTRGQQVTLSCSPISGHRSVSWYQQTPGQGLQFLFEYFSETQRNKGNFPGRFSGRQFSNSRSEMNVSTLELGDSALYLCASSILPSGGSYEQYFGPGTRLTVT.